The sample holds a few counts of the clone carrying this T cell receptor beta chain. This specimen comes from a study of shared T cell receptors in the human thymus. The germline gives CDR1 MDHEN, CDR2 SYDVKM. Trimming left V 4 bases short and J 3 bases short, with 15 bases between. The CDR3 runs 16 residues. The table came from immunoSEQ multiplex PCR; TCRdb's copy has only in-frame clones and leaves some out. The table records hundreds of thousands of clones, around nine tenths of them present only once. The sample was also linked to a second study, of human thymus T cells. As reported in that work: In corrective heart surgery, resections were taken, and these provided the thymus tissue. Unrelated individuals had highly overlapping thymic repertoires, as reported in related research.

The sequence came from a boy younger than two with a congenital heart defect. This chain uses TRBV28 with TRBJ2-2, with D perhaps TRBD1 (5 bases). The material sequenced was thymocytes. CDR3 sequence: CASSSAQDNYTGELFF. The CDR3 DNA reads as TGTGCCAGCAGTTCCGCCCAGGACAATTACACCGGGGAGCTGTTTTTT.